This TCR beta chain was sequenced in a study of blood T cells in healthy people across ages. The ends were cut back, 5 bases at V and 2 bases at J, with 13 bases in the middle. The CDR3 runs 14 residues. CDR1 is SGHAT, CDR2 FQNNGV, per germline. Drawn from each donor were 8.5 to 10 milliliters of peripheral blood. PCR was performed a second time for about 7 to 12 cycles using a sample-barcoded 5' primer and a J-beta primer mix. TCRdb analysed the 5' RACE reads with MiXCR anew, one entry per CDR3 protein. The sample includes about 1.4 million distinct CDR3 sequences, approximately 63% of them seen just once.

The chain couples TRBV11-2 to TRBJ2-7, with D hard to call. Sequenced material: blood. This clonotype originated in a man between 18 and 35 years old in good health. The CDR3 sequence is CASSQRTPAYEQYF. The CDR3 DNA reads TGTGCCAGCAGCCAAAGGACCCCTGCCTACGAGCAGTACTTC.